Each of the 31 T cell receptor beta chains below was sequenced from the same sample in a study of T cell clonality in common variable immunodeficiency. Study observations and caveats: Fewer deletions and N-nucleotide insertions were reportedly seen in common variable immunodeficiency TCR beta sequences.

The antigens these receptors bind are not known. Measured with immunoSEQ multiplex PCR; TCRdb has only the in-frame clones, and not every one. The data show 30,000 to 40,000 clones, with none appearing a single time. The specimen was peripheral blood mononuclear cells. Source of these receptors: a human donor with common variable immunodeficiency.

Points on this clone: Read sequence stops 3 residues before the CDR3 end, and the germline J gene provides the missing end. The rearrangement uses TRBV7-2 and TRBJ1-5, with TRBD1 matching over 7 bases. The CDR3 extends over 15 amino acids. Germline loops: CDR1 SGHTA, CDR2 FQGNSA. Losses at the gene ends were 4 bases for V and 4 bases for J; bases not matched to a gene: 7. The CDR3 sequence: CASSSYRGGNQPQHF. CDR3 DNA (partial): TGTGCCAGCAGCTCTTACAGGGGTGGAAATCAGCCC. Complete variable domain (other parts from reference TRBV7-2 and TRBJ1-5): GAGVSQSPSNKVTEKGKDVELRCDPISGHTALYWYRQSLGQGLEFLIYFQGNSAPDKSGLPSDRFSAERTGGSVSTLTIQRTQQEDSAVYLCASSSYRGGNQPQHFGDGTRLSIL.

There are many counts of this clone. Read coverage stops 3 residues before the CDR3 terminus; the germline J gene supplies the remainder. The chain employs TRBV20-1 and TRBJ1-6, with 7 bases aligning to TRBD1. Germline V gene sequence: CDR1 DFQATT, CDR2 SNEGSKA (reference sequence). The CDR3 spans 15 residues. V was clipped by 2 bases and J by 10 bases; unmatched bases: 11. CDR3 residues: CSARPLQTGQSPLHF. The DNA read from the CDR3 is TGCAGTGCTAGACCCCTCCAGACAGGGCAATCACCC.

A few counts support this clone. Coverage ceases 3 residues before the CDR3 finishes, and the germline J gene fills in the end. The rearrangement links TRBV6-2 or TRBV6-3 to TRBJ1-1; D is possibly TRBD1 (6 bases). Trimming shortened V by 2 bases and J by 2 bases, and 12 bases separated the two germline ends. CDR1 and CDR2 from the germline V gene are MNHEY and SVGEGT. There are 15 residues in the CDR3. Partial CDR3 DNA: TGTGCCAGCAGTTACCCTCAGGGGACAAACACTGAA. Translation: CASSYPQGTNTE. The whole CDR3 reads CASSYPQGTNTEAFF.

CDR3 DNA, as far as it was read: TGTGCCAGCAGCCGACAGGGGTTGGGTAAAGAGACC. It encodes CASSRQGLGKET. The whole CDR3 region reads CASSRQGLGKETQYF. The rearrangement links TRBV11-2 to TRBJ2-5; TRBD1 agrees at 8 bases. Read data end 3 residues before the CDR3 end; the end is taken from the germline J gene. The germline CDR1 and CDR2 sequences are SGHAT and FQNNGV. Losses at the gene ends were 5 bases for V and 3 bases for J; bases not matched to a gene: 8. CDR3 length equals 15 residues.

This clone showed up many times. The CDR3 end is not reached by the read, which stops 3 residues before it; the germline J gene fills it in. Within the sample, other DNA sequences also encode this same CDR3. The chain couples TRBV5-1 to TRBJ2-7; TRBD2 might be the D (5 bases). The CDR3 spans 14 residues. CDR1 is SGHRS, CDR2 YFSETQ, per germline. Trimming removed 4 bases at V and 2 bases at J, with 13 bases between. Incomplete CDR3 DNA: TGCGCCAGCAGCACTACGACACTAGCCTACGAG. It specifies CASSTTTLAYE. The CDR3, in full, reads CASSTTTLAYEQYF. Full variable domain (rest looked up from reference TRBV5-1 and TRBJ2-7): KAGVTQTPRYLIKTRGQQVTLSCSPISGHRSVSWYQQTPGQGLQFLFEYFSETQRNKGNFPGRFSGRQFSNSRSEMNVSTLELGDSALYLCASSTTTLAYEQYFGPGTRLTVT.

In its sample, this clone was seen a few times. The read comes to an end 3 residues before the CDR3 does, leaving the germline J gene to fill in the end. The chain links TRBV6-1 to TRBJ2-1; D is perhaps TRBD2 (7 bases). V lost 4 bases and J 8 bases, leaving 15 bases between the germline ends. This CDR3 region has 14 residues. CDR1 and CDR2 (germline): MNHNS, SASEGT. The CDR3 here is CASSVGRGWDEQFF. The sequenced part of the CDR3 DNA is TGTGCCAGCAGTGTTGGGAGGGGGTGGGATGAG.

This clone was seen ten or more times. The missing CDR3 end, 3 residues past where the read stops, is filled in from the germline J gene. The chain recombines TRBV2 with TRBJ1-1; 9 bases agree with TRBD1. The junction had 14 bases not matched to a gene; V was cut back by 4 bases and J by 5 bases. The germline gives CDR1 SNHLY, CDR2 FYNNEI. This CDR3 is 17 amino acids long. CDR3 in amino acids: CASSVGPRTGVGTEAFF. The part of the CDR3 DNA that was read is TGTGCCAGCAGTGTGGGGCCCAGGACAGGGGTGGGAACTGAA.

The sample holds a few counts of this clone. Read sequence stops 3 residues before the CDR3 end, and the germline J gene provides the missing end. The chain recombines TRBV2 with TRBJ1-6; no clear D gene. In germline, CDR1 is SNHLY, CDR2 FYNNEI. Deletions cut 3 bases from V and 5 bases from J, with 8 bases between. The CDR3 totals 14 residues. The chain's CDR3 is CASSDVLDNSPLHF. The sequenced part of the CDR3 DNA is TGTGCCAGCAGTGACGTTTTAGATAATTCACCC.

This clone has at least ten counts. The sequence runs out 3 residues before the end of the CDR3; the remainder is reconstructed from the germline J gene. The chain employs TRBV5-1 and TRBJ1-2; D is uncertain. The germline V gene encodes CDR1 SGHRS and CDR2 YFSETQ. Trimming took off 2 bases at V and 2 bases at J, with 10 bases between the two ends. The CDR3 sequence is 14 residues long. The sequenced part of the CDR3 DNA is TGCGCCAGCAGCTTCTCTCAAGGGAACTATGGC. This sequence encodes CASSFSQGNYG. The complete CDR3 reads CASSFSQGNYGYTF.

On this clone itself: The DNA ends 3 residues before the CDR3 does, and the rest of the CDR3 is filled in from the germline J gene. The V and J genes are TRBV18 and TRBJ2-3; the D gene is possibly TRBD2 (7 bases). V was clipped by 4 bases and J by 5 bases, with 22 bases between them. Germline-derived CDR1 and CDR2 are KGHSH and LQKENI. The CDR3 runs to 17 residues. The sequenced CDR3 bases are TGTGCCAGCTCACTGACCTCCGGGGGGCCCTCGAGAGATACG. Protein sequence: CASSLTSGGPSRDT. The full CDR3 sequence reads CASSLTSGGPSRDTQYF. Drawing the rest from reference TRBV18 and TRBJ2-3, the complete variable domain is NAGVMQNPRHLVRRRGQEARLRCSPMKGHSHVYWYRQLPEEGLKFMVYLQKENIIDESGMPKERFSAEFPKEGPSILRIQQVVRGDSAAYFCASSLTSGGPSRDTQYFGPGTRLTVL.

Points on this clone: With the read ending 3 residues before the CDR3 end, the germline J gene is used to fill in that end. This rearrangement joins TRBV2 to TRBJ2-3; D may be TRBD1 (6 bases). V dropped 3 bases and J dropped 3 bases, with 16 bases sitting between them. Germline CDR1 SNHLY, CDR2 FYNNEI. This CDR3 has 16 amino acids. Partial CDR3 DNA: TGTGCCAGCAGTGATACCGGGACAAGAATTACAGATACG. Translated, it gives CASSDTGTRITDT. The entire CDR3 reads CASSDTGTRITDTQYF. Complete variable domain (other parts from reference TRBV2 and TRBJ2-3): EPEVTQTPSHQVTQMGQEVILRCVPISNHLYFYWYRQILGQKVEFLVSFYNNEISEKSEIFDDQFSVERPDGSNFTLKIRSTKLEDSAMYFCASSDTGTRITDTQYFGPGTRLTVL.

The CDR3 bases that were read are TGTGCCAGTAGGGAGGGGGACGGAGAA. Its translation is CASREGDGE. Given in full, the CDR3 is CASREGDGEAFF. V and J are TRBV19 and TRBJ1-1; TRBD1 might be the D (6 bases). Read data end 3 residues before the CDR3 end; the end is taken from the germline J gene. Germline V lookup: CDR1 LNHDA, CDR2 SQIVND (reference sequence). CDR3 length equals 12 residues. Looking up the rest from reference TRBV19 and TRBJ1-1 gives the full variable domain: DGGITQSPKYLFRKEGQNVTLSCEQNLNHDAMYWYRQDPGQGLRLIYYSQIVNDFQKGDIAEGYSVSREKKESFPLTVTSAQKNPTAFYLCASREGDGEAFFGQGTRLTVV.

This clone was observed a handful of times. The read ends 3 residues before the CDR3 terminus; that terminus is restored from the germline J gene. This chain joins TRBV19 and TRBJ1-2; 9 nucleotides line up with TRBD1. CDR1 and CDR2 (germline): LNHDA, SQIVND (reference sequence). Unmatched junction bases numbered 5, after V lost 4 bases and J lost 5 bases. The CDR3 length is 14 residues. This chain's CDR3 is CASSSGQGWYGYTF. The CDR3 bases that were read are TGTGCCAGTAGTAGCGGACAGGGGTGGTATGGC.

This clone has just a few counts. The CDR3 extends 3 residues past the end of the read, so its final part is completed from the germline J gene. V gene TRBV6-2 or TRBV6-3 combines with J gene TRBJ1-5; D uncertain. Trimming took 2 bases from V and 7 from J, leaving 12 bases between them. CDR3 length: 14 amino acids. CDR1 is MNHEY, CDR2 SVGEGT, per germline. This CDR3 reads CASSYDKNGQPQHF. The CDR3 DNA, read in part, is TGTGCCAGCAGTTACGACAAGAATGGCCAGCCC.

This clone was detected a few times. The read ends 3 residues shy of where the CDR3 ends; the end is completed using the germline J gene. This chain uses TRBV29-1 with TRBJ2-3; D not resolved. Germline V gene lookup returns CDR1 SQVTM and CDR2 ANQGSEA. The CDR3 sequence is 11 residues long. Trimming pared 6 bases from V and 6 bases from J, leaving 10 bases between. The CDR3 loop reads CSVQTGDTQYF. Incomplete CDR3 DNA: TGCAGCGTCCAAACCGGGGATACG.

This clone was counted at least ten times. The CDR3: CASSGGQNYGYTF. Partial CDR3 DNA: TGTGCCAGCAGTGGGGGACAGAACTATGGC. The V call is TRBV2, the J call TRBJ1-2; 7 bases agree with TRBD1. The read ends 3 residues before the CDR3 terminus; that terminus is restored from the germline J gene. This CDR3 has 13 residues. V shed 4 bases, J shed 2 bases, and the junction held 1 base outside the gene matches. Germline V CDR1 and CDR2: SNHLY, FYNNEI. Full variable domain (rest looked up from reference TRBV2 and TRBJ1-2): EPEVTQTPSHQVTQMGQEVILRCVPISNHLYFYWYRQILGQKVEFLVSFYNNEISEKSEIFDDQFSVERPDGSNFTLKIRSTKLEDSAMYFCASSGGQNYGYTFGSGTRLTVV.

This clone was counted only a few times. Sequencing ends 3 residues short of the CDR3 end; the germline J gene provides the rest. The J gene is TRBJ2-1, the V gene TRBV11-2; no reliable D call. There are 13 residues in the CDR3. The ends were cut back, 1 base at V and 8 bases at J, with 9 bases in the middle. The germline gives CDR1 SGHAT, CDR2 FQNNGV. The CDR3 is CASSLGAGDEQFF. The CDR3 bases that were read are TGTGCCAGCAGCTTAGGCGCAGGAGATGAG.

This clone was recorded a few times. The junction and the germline gene differ at one end; a read error may be behind it. Read data end 3 residues before the CDR3 end; the end is taken from the germline J gene. The genes are TRBV7-9 and TRBJ2-7; D remains ambiguous. This CDR3 region has 12 residues. Germline CDR1 is SEHNR and CDR2 is FQNEAQ (reference sequence). The CDR3 DNA, read in part, is TGTTCCAGCAGCTTAGCCCACTACGAG. It is translated as CSSSLAHYE. The full-length CDR3 reads as CSSSLAHYEQYF. Combining the CDR3 with reference TRBV7-9 and TRBJ2-7 gives the whole variable domain DTGVSQNPRHKITKRGQNVTFRCDPISEHNRLYWYRQTLGQGPEFLTYFQNEAQLEKSRLLSDRFSAERPKGSFSTLEIQRTEQGDSAMYLCSSSLAHYEQYFGPGTRLTVT.

This clone was seen a handful of times. The read finishes 3 residues shy of the CDR3 end, and the germline J gene is used to complete it. V and J are TRBV30 and TRBJ1-4; D gene ambiguous. The CDR3 is made up of 16 amino acids. Germline-derived CDR1 and CDR2 are GTSNPN and SVGIG (reference sequence). Trimming shortened V by 0 bases and J by 5 bases, and 16 bases separated the two germline ends. The part of the CDR3 DNA that was read is TGTGCCTGGAGTGTGGGTCCTCTAGTCCCCAATGAAAAA. Translation: CAWSVGPLVPNEK. The complete CDR3 protein is CAWSVGPLVPNEKLFF.

This clone has at least ten counts. The CDR3 end falls 3 residues outside the read, so it is completed with the germline J gene. The chain uses TRBV19 and TRBJ1-1; 9 bases are a match to TRBD1. The V gene's germline CDR1 is LNHDA and CDR2 SQIVND (reference sequence). This CDR3 contains 15 residues. The J segment lost 2 bases and the V segment lost 7 bases, leaving 8 bases of the junction unmatched. CDR3 bases read: TGTGCCAGTATAACCGACAGGGGGTCTAACACTGAA. Residues: CASITDRGSNTE. The entire CDR3 reads CASITDRGSNTEAFF.

A word on this clone: The observed sequence ends 3 residues before the CDR3 terminus, with the missing tail filled in from the germline J gene. The chain carries TRBV11-2 and TRBJ2-1; TRBD1 aligns across 10 bases. CDR3 size: 15 residues. Per the germline V gene, CDR1 is SGHAT and CDR2 is FQNNGV. V dropped 2 bases and J dropped 4; count of bases not matched to a gene: 2. The CDR3 region is CASSLQGQGYNEQFF. CDR3 DNA, as far as it was read: TGTGCCAGCAGCTTACAGGGACAGGGGTACAATGAG.

Ten or more counts support this clone. The read finishes 3 residues shy of the CDR3 end, and the germline J gene is used to complete it. This chain joins TRBV20-1 and TRBJ1-2; D may be TRBD1 (5 bases). Per germline, CDR1 DFQATT and CDR2 SNEGSKA (reference sequence). This CDR3 region has 18 residues. V shed 3 bases and J shed 3 bases, with 26 bases lying between them. The CDR3 bases that were read are TGCAGTGCTAGCATTTTATTGATCGAGAGGGGTCGTTACTATGGC. This encodes CSASILLIERGRYYG. The CDR3 in its entirety is CSASILLIERGRYYGYTF.

This clone has a handful of counts. The CDR3 goes on 3 residues after the read ends, and that part is filled in from the germline J gene. The V call is TRBV5-1, the J call TRBJ2-1; 12 bases match TRBD2. Per germline, CDR1 SGHRS and CDR2 YFSETQ. The length of the CDR3 is 15 residues. After removal of 5 bases from V and 2 bases from J, the junction contained 2 bases not matched to a gene. The CDR3 here is CASRTSGGAYNEQFF. CDR3 DNA, as far as it was read: TGCGCCAGCAGGACTAGCGGGGGAGCCTACAATGAG.

Note on this clone: Coverage ceases 3 residues before the CDR3 finishes, and the germline J gene fills in the end. The rearrangement uses TRBV7-9 and TRBJ1-2; 7 bases agree with TRBD1. This CDR3 contains 14 residues. Per germline, CDR1 SEHNR and CDR2 FQNEAQ (reference sequence). This CDR3 reads CASSLGDRAGGYTF. CDR3 bases read: TGTGCCAGCAGCTTAGGAGACAGGGCAGGGGGC.

In this sample, this clone turned up a few times. The CDR3 end lies 3 residues beyond the end of the read and is filled in from the germline J gene. The V gene is TRBV7-3, the J gene TRBJ2-3; D unresolved. Germline CDR1 reads SGHTA; CDR2 reads FQGTGA. The CDR3 covers 15 residues. Trimming took off 5 bases at V and 0 bases at J, with 12 bases between the two ends. The CDR3 spells CASSVGSASTDTQYF. The CDR3 bases that were read are TGTGCCAGCAGCGTAGGGTCCGCTAGCACAGATACG.

Remarks on this clone: From the germline J gene comes the end of the CDR3, since the read stops 3 residues before it. The chain combines TRBV7-9 with TRBJ1-6; 9 bases line up with TRBD1. The V gene end was trimmed by 4 bases and the J gene end by 8 bases; junction bases not matched to a gene: 3. Germline V lookup: CDR1 SEHNR, CDR2 FQNEAQ (reference sequence). The CDR3 has 14 residues. This CDR3 is CASSSGTGHSPLHF. The part of the CDR3 DNA that was read is TGTGCCAGCAGCTCCGGGACAGGGCATTCACCC.

This clone occurred many times. The sequenced fragment ends 3 residues before the CDR3 boundary, so the rest is inferred from the germline J gene. This chain links TRBV14 with TRBJ1-3, with D possibly being TRBD1 (6 bases). Trimming pared 1 base from V and 2 bases from J, leaving 9 bases between. Germline V lookup: CDR1 SGHDN, CDR2 FVKESK. The CDR3 consists of 15 residues. Partial CDR3 DNA: TGTGCCAGCAGCCAAGTGCAGGGGCCTGGAAACACC. Translating gives CASSQVQGPGNT. The whole CDR3 is CASSQVQGPGNTIYF.

Of note for this clone: The read comes to an end 3 residues before the CDR3 does, leaving the germline J gene to fill in the end. This chain joins TRBV30 and TRBJ1-1; D remains ambiguous. The CDR3 is 12 residues long. V shed 4 bases and J shed 0 bases, with 6 bases lying between them. Germline-derived CDR1 and CDR2 are GTSNPN and SVGIG (reference sequence). Partial CDR3 DNA: TGTGCCTGGACCCAGTTGAACACTGAA. The encoded protein is CAWTQLNTE. The complete CDR3 sequence is CAWTQLNTEAFF.

In its sample, this clone was seen many times. The read falls 3 residues short of the CDR3 end, and the missing part is taken from the germline J gene. The genes are TRBV2 and TRBJ2-3; D is perhaps TRBD2 (6 bases). Trimming took 8 bases from V and 1 from J, leaving 22 bases between them. Germline V CDR1 and CDR2: SNHLY, FYNNEI. This CDR3 has 17 amino acids. The CDR3 region is CASGGVVRSSGTDTQYF. The sequenced CDR3 bases are TGTGCCAGCGGGGGAGTGGTAAGGTCTAGCGGCACAGATACG.

This clone was detected ten times or more. From the germline J gene comes the end of the CDR3, since the read stops 3 residues before it. The chain combines TRBV18 with TRBJ1-5, with 7 positions matching TRBD1. CDR3 length equals 15 residues. CDR1 and CDR2 (germline): KGHSH, LQKENI. Germline trimming cut 5 bases from V and 1 base from J; bases unmatched to any gene: 5. CDR3 in amino acids: CASSVGGTSNQPQHF. The CDR3 bases that were read are TGTGCCAGCTCAGTAGGGGGCACAAGCAATCAGCCC.

This clone was picked up a small number of times. The CDR3 end is not reached by the read, which stops 3 residues before it; the germline J gene fills it in. The genes are TRBV2 and TRBJ1-6; no firm D call. V lost 0 bases to trimming and J lost 10 bases, with 19 bases between them. The CDR3 has 17 residues. CDR1 and CDR2 from the germline V gene are SNHLY and FYNNEI. CDR3 sequence reads: CASSEAALGYGKSPLHF. Incomplete CDR3 DNA: TGTGCCAGCAGTGAAGCGGCCCTAGGTTATGGCAAGTCACCC.